The 28 T cell receptor beta chains below come from one sample, sequenced in a study of T-cell reconstitution after alpha-beta-depleted transplantation in children. Unique molecular identifiers featured in how the TCRbeta library was prepared. One entry per CDR3 protein, called by TCRdb with MiXCR from the PCR reads. The table lists approximately 98,000 distinct CDR3 sequences, about 6.5% of them singletons. This material consisted of PBMCs, mostly from graft donor cells, taken 360 days after TCRalphabeta/CD19-depleted stem cell transplant. The origin of the receptors is a male patient aged 2 to 9 who had a stem cell transplant for acute lymphoblastic leukemia, so the T cells may come from the graft donor.

This clonotype was found many times. The genes are TRBV25-1 and TRBJ2-6; a weak D match, TRBD2 (6 bases). CDR1 and CDR2 from the germline V gene are MGHDK and SYGVNS. There are 16 residues in the CDR3. The V gene lost 4 bases and the J gene lost 2 bases, with 12 bases spanning the gap. CDR3 coding DNA: TGTGCCAGCAGTGCCGGGGGAGCAGCTGGGGCCAACGTCCTGACTTTC. It yields the protein CASSAGGAAGANVLTF. Filled out from reference TRBV25-1 and TRBJ2-6, the complete variable domain reads EADIYQTPRYLVIGTGKKITLECSQTMGHDKMYWYQQDPGMELHLIHYSYGVNSTEKGDLSSESTVSRIRTEHFPLTLESARPSHTSQYLCASSAGGAAGANVLTFGAGSRLTVL.

This clonotype appeared many times. The V call is TRBV12-3 or TRBV12-4, the J call TRBJ1-5; 7 positions agree with TRBD1. The junction had 2 bases not matched to a gene; V was cut back by 2 bases and J by 4 bases. CDR3 length equals 14 residues. The CDR3 spells CASSLKQGNQPQHF. DNA for the CDR3: TGTGCCAGCAGTTTAAAACAGGGGAATCAGCCCCAGCATTTT.

This clonotype has a count of ten or more. This chain uses TRBV7-9 with TRBJ2-4; 8 nucleotides match TRBD1. V was clipped by 4 bases and J by 7 bases; unmatched bases: 15. The germline V gene encodes CDR1 SEHNR and CDR2 FQNEAQ (reference sequence). The CDR3 totals 17 residues. DNA of the CDR3: TGTGCCAGCAGCTACTGGACAGGGCGCTGGCCAGGGAACATTCAGTACTTC. Its translation: CASSYWTGRWPGNIQYF.

At least ten counts were recorded for this clonotype. The chain is built from TRBV5-1 and TRBJ2-1, with no clear D. Trimming took off 7 bases at V and 9 bases at J, with 23 bases between the two ends. Germline assignment: CDR1 SGHRS and CDR2 YFSETQ. The CDR3 has 15 amino acids. CDR3 protein: CASFDRVLKTREQFF. The CDR3 DNA follows: TGCGCCAGCTTCGACCGGGTGCTAAAAACTCGTGAGCAGTTCTTC. The full variable domain, its missing parts supplied by reference TRBV5-1 and TRBJ2-1, is KAGVTQTPRYLIKTRGQQVTLSCSPISGHRSVSWYQQTPGQGLQFLFEYFSETQRNKGNFPGRFSGRQFSNSRSEMNVSTLELGDSALYLCASFDRVLKTREQFFGPGTRLTVL.

This clonotype has only a few counts. V is TRBV11-2 and J is TRBJ2-1; 10 nucleotides line up with TRBD1. This CDR3 has 16 residues. V gave up 2 bases and J gave up 7 bases; unmatched junction bases: 8. Germline V gives CDR1 SGHAT, CDR2 FQNNGV. CDR3 residues: CASSLNRGTGDNEQFF. In DNA form, the CDR3 reads TGTGCCAGCAGCTTAAACCGCGGGACAGGGGATAATGAGCAGTTCTTC.

This clonotype was observed a handful of times. V is TRBV27 and J is TRBJ1-2; possibly TRBD1 for D (6 bases). The CDR3 spans 13 residues. CDR1 is MNHEY, CDR2 SMNVEV, per germline (reference sequence). Trimming left V 0 bases short and J 7 bases short, with 9 bases between. The CDR3 DNA follows: TGTGCCAGCAGTTTATCACAGGGCCGTGGCTACACCTTC. Translated, it gives CASSLSQGRGYTF.

The chain carries TRBV5-6 and TRBJ2-7; 10 bases map to TRBD1. J was trimmed by 6 bases and V by 0 bases; bases with no gene match: 6. This CDR3 is 15 amino acids long. Per the germline V gene, CDR1 is SGHDT and CDR2 is YYEEEE. CDR3 in amino acids: CASSLAGQGYSEQYF. CDR3 coding DNA: TGTGCCAGCAGCTTGGCGGGACAGGGGTATTCCGAGCAGTACTTC.

Points on this clonotype: A much larger clone differs from this one at a single base, so this may be a read error. The chain uses TRBV6-2 or TRBV6-3 and TRBJ2-1; 10 nucleotides align to TRBD1. The germline gives CDR1 MNHEY, CDR2 SVGEGT. The V segment lost 2 bases and the J segment 7 bases; nucleotides outside the gene matches: 14. The CDR3 runs to 18 residues. The DNA of the CDR3 is TGTGCCAGCAGTTACCGGCGGGACAGGGGTATCGGGTTGAATGAGCAGTTCTTC. It translates to CASSYRRDRGIGLNEQFF.

This clonotype was counted ten times or more. CDR3 DNA: TGCAGTGCTTCCCGCCGAACGGAGCAGTTCTTC. Its translation: CSASRRTEQFF. The chain recombines TRBV20-1 with TRBJ2-1; D unresolved. This CDR3 has 11 amino acids. V gave up 5 bases and J gave up 10 bases, with 12 bases separating them. Germline assignment: CDR1 DFQATT and CDR2 SNEGSKA (reference sequence).

This clonotype was picked up a small number of times. The chain combines TRBV7-2 with TRBJ1-5; no firm D call. CDR3 length: 14 amino acids. V lost 1 base, J lost 5 bases, and 9 bases lay in between. CDR1 and CDR2 (germline): SGHTA, FQGNSA. As DNA, the CDR3 is TGTGCCAGCAGCTTAGGGGCAGCTCATCAGCCCCAGCATTTT. Encoded protein: CASSLGAAHQPQHF. The whole variable domain, filled in from reference TRBV7-2 and TRBJ1-5, reads GAGVSQSPSNKVTEKGKDVELRCDPISGHTALYWYRQSLGQGLEFLIYFQGNSAPDKSGLPSDRFSAERTGGSVSTLTIQRTQQEDSAVYLCASSLGAAHQPQHFGDGTRLSIL.

This clonotype was counted ten times or more. The chain uses TRBV20-1 and TRBJ1-2; D is possibly TRBD1 (6 bases). The germline V gene has CDR1 DFQATT and CDR2 SNEGSKA (reference sequence). V shed 0 bases and J shed 3 bases, with 8 bases lying between them. The length of the CDR3 is 13 residues. As DNA, the CDR3 is TGCAGTGCTAGAGAGTCAGGGGACTATGGCTACACCTTC. Amino acids: CSARESGDYGYTF.

This clonotype was picked up many times. The chain combines TRBV11-2 with TRBJ2-2, with D perhaps TRBD1 (5 bases). V dropped 5 bases and J dropped 6 bases, with 7 bases sitting between them. Per germline, CDR1 SGHAT and CDR2 FQNNGV. This CDR3 is built from 12 residues. The CDR3: CASSQGPGELFF. The DNA of the CDR3 is TGTGCCAGCAGCCAGGGCCCCGGGGAGCTGTTTTTT. Supplemented by reference TRBV11-2 and TRBJ2-2, the full variable domain reads EAGVAQSPRYKIIEKRQSVAFWCNPISGHATLYWYQQILGQGPKLLIQFQNNGVVDDSQLPKDRFSAERLKGVDSTLKIQPAKLEDSAVYLCASSQGPGELFFGEGSRLTVL.

The V gene is TRBV7-8, the J gene TRBJ2-5, with D possibly being TRBD1 (6 bases). CDR1 and CDR2 from the germline V gene are SGHVS and FQNEAQ. Trimming pared 4 bases from V and 1 base from J, leaving 13 bases between. The CDR3 covers 15 residues. DNA for the CDR3: TGTGCCAGCAGCTCCCGGGACACCAGCCAAGAGACCCAGTACTTC. It translates to CASSSRDTSQETQYF.

This rearrangement joins TRBV6-1 to TRBJ2-2; the D gene is possibly TRBD1 (6 bases). This CDR3 is built from 15 residues. The V end was cut by 6 bases, the J end by 9 bases, with 20 bases between. The V gene's germline CDR1 is MNHNS and CDR2 SASEGT. CDR3 nucleotides: TGTGCCAGCAGCTTTAGACAGGAAAATATCAGGGAGCTGTTTTTT. Its translation is CASSFRQENIRELFF.

This clonotype was seen a few times. CDR3 protein: CASRTVTYEQYF. The CDR3 bases are TGTGCCAGCAGGACAGTGACGTACGAGCAGTACTTC. V gene TRBV6-2 or TRBV6-3 combines with J gene TRBJ2-7, with TRBD1 as a possible D gene (5 bases). The CDR3 extends over 12 amino acids. Trimming left V 6 bases short and J 4 bases short, with 10 bases between. Per germline, CDR1 MNHEY and CDR2 SVGEGT.

The chain combines TRBV25-1 with TRBJ1-6; TRBD1 agrees at 7 bases. The CDR3 extends over 14 amino acids. Germline V gives CDR1 MGHDK, CDR2 SYGVNS. V lost 4 bases, J lost 7 bases, and 4 bases stayed unmatched. CDR3 bases: TGTGCCAGCAGTGCGACAGGGCTGAATTCACCCCTCCACTTT. Translating it yields CASSATGLNSPLHF.

This clonotype has a handful of counts. This chain links TRBV4-3 with TRBJ1-1; the D is unclear. Germline V gives CDR1 LGHNA, CDR2 YSLEER. Trimming took 4 bases from V and 5 from J, leaving 14 bases between them. The CDR3 runs 14 residues. The CDR3 spells CASSRLMGVTEAFF. Written as DNA, the CDR3 is TGCGCCAGCAGCCGCCTAATGGGAGTAACTGAAGCTTTCTTT.

This clonotype appeared many times. This rearrangement joins TRBV3-1 to TRBJ2-3; 8 bases are shared with TRBD1. There are 14 residues in the CDR3. The germline CDR1 and CDR2 sequences are LGHDT and YNNKEL (reference sequence). J lost 10 bases, V lost 3 bases, and 9 bases had no gene match. The CDR3 DNA reads TGTGCCAGCAGCCACAGAAGGAGGACAGGGCCGCAGTATTTT. Translation: CASSHRRRTGPQYF.

Many counts were recorded for this clonotype. DNA for the CDR3: TGTGCCAGCAGTTTACAGGAGCCCTACGAGCAGTACTTC. It encodes CASSLQEPYEQYF. The V call is TRBV12-3 or TRBV12-4, the J call TRBJ2-7; D unclear. V was shortened by 2 bases and J by 2 bases, with 7 bases between the two germline ends. The CDR3 contains 13 residues.

This clonotype was found many times. This chain uses TRBV5-6 with TRBJ2-2; TRBD1 aligns across 10 bases. CDR1 and CDR2 (germline): SGHDT, YYEEEE. The CDR3 totals 15 residues. V lost 3 bases, J lost 6 bases, and 5 bases stayed unmatched. The CDR3: CASSYDRGHAGELFF. The CDR3 DNA follows: TGTGCCAGCAGCTATGACAGGGGGCATGCCGGGGAGCTGTTTTTT.

A word on this clonotype: This may stem from a read error, because a much larger clone lies one nucleotide away. The conserved phenylalanine or tryptophan normally closing the CDR3 is absent here, so this likely arose from a read error. The chain joins TRBV11-2 to TRBJ2-3; 7 bases map to TRBD1. V shed 4 bases, J shed 1 base, and the junction held 5 bases outside the gene matches. This CDR3 region has 15 residues. Germline assignment: CDR1 SGHAT and CDR2 FQNNGV. The CDR3 reads CASSYRQGGTDTQYL. For the CDR3, the DNA is TGTGCCAGCAGCTATCGACAGGGTGGCACAGATACGCAGTATTTA.

The V gene is TRBV20-1, the J gene TRBJ1-1; 7 bases align to TRBD1. CDR3 length equals 14 residues. The V gene end was trimmed by 5 bases and the J gene end by 1 base; junction bases not matched to a gene: 7. The germline V gene encodes CDR1 DFQATT and CDR2 SNEGSKA (reference sequence). CDR3 nucleotide sequence: TGCAGTGCTTCCCCCGGGACAGCGAACACTGAAGCTTTCTTT. This encodes CSASPGTANTEAFF.

The V gene is TRBV28, the J gene TRBJ1-2, with TRBD1 matching 8 bases. J gave up 2 bases and V 11 bases, and 10 bases lay outside the gene matches. The CDR3 runs to 14 residues. CDR1 is MDHEN, CDR2 SYDVKM, per germline. This chain's CDR3 is CAAVRGQGNYGYTF. The CDR3 region has the DNA TGTGCCGCGGTCAGGGGGCAGGGGAACTATGGCTACACCTTC.

This clonotype appeared a few times. The chain carries TRBV7-9 and TRBJ1-1, with 9 bases identical to TRBD1. Germline V gives CDR1 SEHNR, CDR2 FQNEAQ (reference sequence). The CDR3 sequence is 15 residues long. Germline trimming cut 3 bases from V and 4 bases from J; bases unmatched to any gene: 6. This CDR3 reads CASSFHRGPGTEAFF. In DNA, the CDR3 is TGTGCCAGCAGCTTCCACAGGGGGCCGGGCACTGAAGCTTTCTTT.

This clonotype was detected ten times or more. V gene TRBV7-9 combines with J gene TRBJ2-3, with D tentatively TRBD1 or TRBD2 (5 bases each). Germline V gene lookup returns CDR1 SEHNR and CDR2 FQNEAQ (reference sequence). Trimming removed 0 bases at V and 2 bases at J, with 12 bases between. The CDR3 covers 16 residues. CDR3 loop: CASSLARGGNTDTQYF. The CDR3 DNA follows: TGTGCCAGCAGCTTAGCGAGGGGCGGCAACACAGATACGCAGTATTTT.

The gene calls are TRBV4-1 and TRBJ2-1; possibly TRBD1 for D (5 bases). The CDR3 spans 17 residues. V shed 2 bases and J shed 0 bases, with 14 bases lying between them. CDR1 is MGHRA, CDR2 YSYEKL, per germline. DNA of the CDR3: TGCGCCAGCAGCCAACCTAGGGGAAACCCCTCCTACAATGAGCAGTTCTTC. Amino acid sequence: CASSQPRGNPSYNEQFF.

There are many counts of this clonotype. The rearrangement uses TRBV4-2 and TRBJ2-1; D may be TRBD1 or TRBD2 (6 bases each). Trimming took 6 bases from V and 0 from J, leaving 12 bases between them. Looked up from germline, CDR1 is LGHNA and CDR2 is YNFKEQ. CDR3 size: 15 residues. The CDR3 coding sequence is TGTGCCAGCAGTCACCGGGGGCCCTCCTACAATGAGCAGTTCTTC. It yields the protein CASSHRGPSYNEQFF.

This clonotype was observed many times. The chain couples TRBV12-3 or TRBV12-4 to TRBJ2-1; D gene uncertain. V lost 6 bases and J lost 4, with 4 bases in between. The CDR3 sequence is 11 residues long. This chain's CDR3 is CASSHYNEQFF. In DNA form, the CDR3 reads TGTGCCAGCAGCCATTACAATGAGCAGTTCTTC.